The T cell receptor (beta chain) described here comes from a study of sequential checkpoint blockade in melanoma. Treatment noted: randomized to nivolumab then ipilimumab (arm A) or the reverse (arm B). Libraries were prepared by immunoSEQ multiplex PCR; TCRdb keeps only in-frame clonotypes and omits some of them. The table includes under 20,000 clones, about 83% detected once. The sequence was obtained from a human donor with melanoma. Specimen: CD8+ T cells sorted from blood (inferred from file names), collected from a patient given nivolumab and ipilimumab in sequence.

The CDR3, as DNA: TGTGCCAGCAGTTCGGGGAGGGCCCCTGAGCAGTTCTTC. Translation gives CASSSGRAPEQFF. The chain employs TRBV27 and TRBJ2-1; 7 bases match TRBD2. CDR3 length: 13 amino acids. V was clipped by 4 bases and J by 9 bases; unmatched bases: 6. Germline V gene sequence: CDR1 MNHEY, CDR2 SMNVEV (reference sequence).